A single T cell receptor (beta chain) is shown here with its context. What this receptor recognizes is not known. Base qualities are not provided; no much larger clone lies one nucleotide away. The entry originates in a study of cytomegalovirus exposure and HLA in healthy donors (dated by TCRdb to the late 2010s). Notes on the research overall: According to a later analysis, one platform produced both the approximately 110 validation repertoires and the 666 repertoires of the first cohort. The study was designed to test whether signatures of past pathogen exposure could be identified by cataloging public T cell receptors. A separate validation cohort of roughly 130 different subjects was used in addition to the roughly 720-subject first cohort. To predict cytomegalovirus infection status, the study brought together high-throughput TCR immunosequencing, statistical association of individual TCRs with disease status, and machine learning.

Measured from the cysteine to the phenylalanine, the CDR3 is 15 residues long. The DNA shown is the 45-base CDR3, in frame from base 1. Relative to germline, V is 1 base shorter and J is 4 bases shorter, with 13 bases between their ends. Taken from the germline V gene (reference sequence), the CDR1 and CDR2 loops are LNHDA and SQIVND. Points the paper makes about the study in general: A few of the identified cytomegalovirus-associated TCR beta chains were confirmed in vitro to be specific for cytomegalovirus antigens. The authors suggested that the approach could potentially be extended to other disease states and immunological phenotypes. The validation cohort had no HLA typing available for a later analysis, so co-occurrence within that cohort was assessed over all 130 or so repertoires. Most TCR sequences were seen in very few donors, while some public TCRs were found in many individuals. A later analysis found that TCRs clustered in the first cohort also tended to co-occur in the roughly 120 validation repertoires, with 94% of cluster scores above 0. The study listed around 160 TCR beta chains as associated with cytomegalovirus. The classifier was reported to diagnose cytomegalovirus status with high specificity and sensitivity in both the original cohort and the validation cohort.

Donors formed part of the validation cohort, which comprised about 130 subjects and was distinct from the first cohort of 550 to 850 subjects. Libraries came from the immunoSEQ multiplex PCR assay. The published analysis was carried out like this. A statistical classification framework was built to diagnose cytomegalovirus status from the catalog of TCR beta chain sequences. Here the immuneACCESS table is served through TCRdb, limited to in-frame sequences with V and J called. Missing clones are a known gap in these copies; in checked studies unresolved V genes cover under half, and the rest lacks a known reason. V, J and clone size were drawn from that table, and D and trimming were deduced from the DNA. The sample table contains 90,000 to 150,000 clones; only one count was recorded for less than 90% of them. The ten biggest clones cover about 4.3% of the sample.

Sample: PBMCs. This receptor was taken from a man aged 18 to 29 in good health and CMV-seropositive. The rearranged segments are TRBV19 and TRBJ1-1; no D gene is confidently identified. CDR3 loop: CASSIAFGVGTEAFF. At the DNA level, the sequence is TGTGCCAGTAGTATAGCGTTCGGGGTGGGCACTGAAGCTTTCTTT.